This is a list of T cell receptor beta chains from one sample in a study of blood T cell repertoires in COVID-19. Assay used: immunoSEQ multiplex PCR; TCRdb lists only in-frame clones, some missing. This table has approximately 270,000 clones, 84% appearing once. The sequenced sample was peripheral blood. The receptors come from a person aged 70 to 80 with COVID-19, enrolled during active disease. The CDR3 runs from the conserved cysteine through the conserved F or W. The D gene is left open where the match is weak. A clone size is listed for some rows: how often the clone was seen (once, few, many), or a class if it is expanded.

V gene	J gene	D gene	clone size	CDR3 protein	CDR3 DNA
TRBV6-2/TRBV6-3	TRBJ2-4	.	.	CASSLTGVVGNIQYF	TGTGCCAGCAGTTTGACGGGAGTGGTGGGAAACATTCAGTACTTC
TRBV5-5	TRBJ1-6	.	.	CASSIEQGRKPLHF	TGTGCCAGCAGCATCGAACAGGGTCGAAAACCCCTCCACTTT
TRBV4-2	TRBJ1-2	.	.	CASSQDGGRVDGYTF	TGTGCCAGCAGCCAAGACGGAGGGAGGGTCGATGGCTACACCTTC
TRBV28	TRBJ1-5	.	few	CASRGGGGGNQPQHF	TGTGCCAGCAGGGGGGGAGGGGGAGGCAATCAGCCCCAGCATTTT
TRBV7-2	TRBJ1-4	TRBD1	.	CASSRDRTGEKLFF	TGTGCCAGCAGCCGGGACAGGACGGGTGAAAAACTGTTTTTT
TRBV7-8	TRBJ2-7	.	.	CASSLEAGASYEQYF	TGTGCCAGCAGCTTAGAGGCGGGGGCTTCCTACGAGCAGTACTTC
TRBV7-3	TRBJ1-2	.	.	CASSPGNLEDGYTF	TGTGCCAGCAGCCCAGGGAATTTAGAGGATGGCTACACCTTC
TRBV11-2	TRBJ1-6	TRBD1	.	CASSLTDRAQRVGSPLHF	TGTGCCAGCAGCCTAACCGACAGGGCCCAGAGGGTGGGTTCACCCCTCCACTTT
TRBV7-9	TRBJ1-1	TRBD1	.	CASSFRQGAGSTEAFF	TGTGCCAGCAGCTTCCGACAGGGGGCAGGGAGCACTGAAGCTTTCTTT
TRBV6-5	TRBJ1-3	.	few	CASSTTVSGNTIYF	TGTGCCAGCAGTACCACGGTCTCTGGAAACACCATATATTTT
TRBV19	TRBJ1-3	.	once	CASRTDRNGNTIYF	TGTGCCAGTAGGACCGACAGAAATGGAAACACCATATATTTT
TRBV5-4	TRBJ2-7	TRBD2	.	CASSSKKAGVYEQYF	TGTGCCAGCAGCTCTAAGAAAGCGGGAGTCTACGAGCAGTACTTC
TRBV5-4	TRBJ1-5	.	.	CASSFGGKDQPQHF	TGTGCCAGCAGCTTTGGGGGGAAAGATCAGCCCCAGCATTTT
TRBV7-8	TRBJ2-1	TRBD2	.	CASSLPGGDYNEQFF	TGTGCCAGCAGCTTACCGGGAGGAGACTACAATGAGCAGTTCTTC
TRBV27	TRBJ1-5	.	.	CASSLDRHQHF	TGTGCCAGCAGTTTAGATAGACACCAGCATTTT
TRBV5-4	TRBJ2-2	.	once	CASTENRVVAGELFF	TGTGCCAGCACCGAGAACAGGGTTGTCGCCGGGGAGCTGTTTTTT
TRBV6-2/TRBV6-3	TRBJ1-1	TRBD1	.	CASSPSGQAPNTEAFF	TGTGCCAGCAGCCCCTCCGGACAGGCCCCGAACACTGAAGCTTTCTTT
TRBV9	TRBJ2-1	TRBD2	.	CASSVATSRYNEQFF	TGTGCCAGCAGCGTAGCGACTAGCCGCTACAATGAGCAGTTCTTC
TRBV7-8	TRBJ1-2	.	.	CASSSGDGSYYGYTF	TGTGCCAGCAGCTCTGGGGACGGGAGCTACTATGGCTACACCTTC
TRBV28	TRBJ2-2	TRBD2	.	CASTRGLAGGHTGELFF	TGTGCCAGCACCCGGGGACTAGCGGGAGGTCACACCGGGGAGCTGTTTTTT
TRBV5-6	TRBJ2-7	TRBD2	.	CASSLFRASGAYEQYF	TGTGCCAGCAGCTTGTTTCGGGCTAGCGGCGCCTACGAGCAGTACTTC
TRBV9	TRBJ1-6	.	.	CASSGGTYNSPLHF	TGTGCCAGCTCTGGGGGCACCTATAATTCACCCCTCCACTTT
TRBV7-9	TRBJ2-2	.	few	CASSFKQGTVGNTGELFF	TGTGCCAGCAGCTTTAAACAGGGAACCGTGGGGAACACCGGGGAGCTGTTTTTT
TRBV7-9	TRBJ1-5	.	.	CAITIQGEGQPQHF	TGTGCCATCACAATACAGGGAGAAGGACAGCCCCAGCATTTT
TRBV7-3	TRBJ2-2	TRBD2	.	CASSSSGSIPAGELFF	TGTGCCAGCAGCTCAAGCGGGAGTATCCCCGCCGGGGAGCTGTTTTTT
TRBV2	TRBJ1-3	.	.	CASSDHDGGNTIYF	TGTGCCAGCAGTGACCACGACGGGGGAAACACCATATATTTT
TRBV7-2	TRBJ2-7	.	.	CASSFTRQYEQYF	TGTGCCAGCAGCTTCACCAGACAGTACGAGCAGTACTTC
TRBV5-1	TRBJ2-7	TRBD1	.	CASSLIVGQNYEQYF	TGCGCCAGCAGCTTGATTGTGGGACAGAACTACGAGCAGTACTTC
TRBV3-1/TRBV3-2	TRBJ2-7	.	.	CASRRTGTYEQYF	TGTGCCAGCAGAAGGACGGGAACATACGAGCAGTACTTC
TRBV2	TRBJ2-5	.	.	CASTERLERDQYF	TGTGCCAGCACTGAACGTCTTGAGCGAGACCAGTACTTC
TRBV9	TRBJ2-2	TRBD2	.	CASSVVSSGYTGELFF	TGTGCCAGCAGCGTAGTGAGTAGCGGGTACACCGGGGAGCTGTTTTTT